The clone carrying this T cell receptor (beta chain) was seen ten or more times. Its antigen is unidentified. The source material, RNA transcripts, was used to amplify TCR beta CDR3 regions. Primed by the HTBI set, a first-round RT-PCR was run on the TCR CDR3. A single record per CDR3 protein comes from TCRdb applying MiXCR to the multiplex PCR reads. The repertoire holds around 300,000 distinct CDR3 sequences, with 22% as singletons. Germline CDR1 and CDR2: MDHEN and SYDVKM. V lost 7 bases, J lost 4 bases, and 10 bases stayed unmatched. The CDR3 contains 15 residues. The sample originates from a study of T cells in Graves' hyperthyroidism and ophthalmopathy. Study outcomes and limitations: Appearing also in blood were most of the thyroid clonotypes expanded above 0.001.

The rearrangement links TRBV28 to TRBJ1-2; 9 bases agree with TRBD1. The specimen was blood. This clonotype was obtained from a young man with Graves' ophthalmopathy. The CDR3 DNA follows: TGTGCCAGCACTCTTTTTGGGACAGGGTCCTATGGCTACACCTTC. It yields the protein CASTLFGTGSYGYTF.